One and the same sample provided the 26 T cell receptor beta chains below, sequenced in a study of shared clonotypes between healthy human individuals. The table came from immunoSEQ multiplex PCR; TCRdb's copy has only in-frame clones and leaves some out. The sample carries 85,000 to 100,000 clones, approximately 61% recorded once. Sequencing used memory CD8+ T cells sorted from blood. Subset given: CD45RO+ cells pooled with CCR7-negative TemRA cells. These TCRs come from a young man in good health.

The J gene is TRBJ2-7, the V gene TRBV10-1; possibly TRBD2 for D (5 bases). The V end was cut by 3 bases, the J end by 2 bases, with 8 bases between. Germline values: CDR1 WNHNN, CDR2 SYGVQD (reference sequence). The CDR3 covers 13 residues. The CDR3 protein is CASSELDTYEQYF. The CDR3 DNA reads as TGCGCCAGCAGTGAACTAGACACCTACGAGCAGTACTTC.

The sample holds one count of this clone. CDR3 sequence: CASSLTNVLTF. The CDR3 nucleotides are TGTGCCAGCAGCTTGACCAACGTCCTGACTTTC. The chain links TRBV7-2 to TRBJ2-6; D remains ambiguous. The CDR3 covers 11 residues. Germline-derived CDR1 and CDR2 are SGHTA and FQGNSA. Trimming stripped 3 bases from V and 8 bases from J, with 2 bases between. Full variable domain (missing parts from reference TRBV7-2 and TRBJ2-6): GAGVSQSPSNKVTEKGKDVELRCDPISGHTALYWYRQSLGQGLEFLIYFQGNSAPDKSGLPSDRFSAERTGGSVSTLTIQRTQQEDSAVYLCASSLTNVLTFGAGSRLTVL.

J is TRBJ2-1 and V is TRBV5-4; unclear D gene. Germline assignment: CDR1 SGHNT and CDR2 YYREEE (reference sequence). V was shortened by 0 bases and J by 10 bases, with 14 bases between the two germline ends. This CDR3 spans 14 amino acids. Written as DNA, the CDR3 is TGTGCCAGCAGCTTGGAGTCGAGTTTGGACGAGCAGTTCTTC. It codes for CASSLESSLDEQFF.

J is TRBJ2-7 and V is TRBV18, with D perhaps TRBD2 (5 bases). The CDR3 spans 14 residues. The V end was cut by 3 bases, the J end by 5 bases, with 14 bases between. Per the germline V gene, CDR1 is KGHSH and CDR2 is LQKENI. The chain's CDR3 is CASSPDPTSNEQYF. CDR3 DNA: TGTGCCAGCTCACCTGATCCTACTAGTAACGAGCAGTACTTC.

This clone has more than one count but fewer than ten. The chain uses TRBV21-1 and TRBJ2-7; TRBD2 is the table's D call and was not checked against the DNA. TRBV21-1 has pseudogene status. This CDR3 has 12 amino acids. The CDR3 loop is CASRLLVYEQYF. In DNA form, the CDR3 reads TGTGCCAGCAGGCTACTAGTCTACGAGCAGTACTTC.

This chain uses TRBV6-5 with TRBJ2-7; 10 bases fit TRBD1. Germline V gene lookup returns CDR1 MNHEY and CDR2 SVGAGI. J lost 4 bases, V lost 2 bases, and 2 bases had no gene match. The CDR3 extends over 14 amino acids. The CDR3 reads CASSYVDRGYEQYF. The CDR3 DNA follows: TGTGCCAGCAGTTACGTGGACAGGGGGTACGAGCAGTACTTC.

Many counts were recorded for this clone. The chain combines TRBV6-6 with TRBJ2-7; TRBD2 matches at 9 bases. V was pared by 4 bases and J by 2 bases, with 9 bases of the junction left unmatched. Germline V gene sequence: CDR1 MNHNY, CDR2 SVGAGI (reference sequence). This CDR3 has 16 amino acids. DNA for the CDR3: TGTGCCAGCAGTTCGACTACGACTAGCGGACCCTACGAGCAGTACTTC. Translated: CASSSTTTSGPYEQYF.

The V call is TRBV11-2, the J call TRBJ2-2; 8 bases line up with TRBD2. The V segment lost 2 bases and the J segment 6 bases; nucleotides outside the gene matches: 8. The CDR3 sequence is 16 residues long. Germline CDR1 SGHAT, CDR2 FQNNGV. Here the CDR3 DNA reads TGTGCCAGCAGCTTATTCGGGACTAGTGTCTCCGGGGAGCTGTTTTTT. Translated, it gives CASSLFGTSVSGELFF.

The V and J genes are TRBV7-9 and TRBJ2-5; D remains ambiguous. The germline gives CDR1 SEHNR, CDR2 FQNEAQ (reference sequence). With 3 bases removed from V and 4 bases from J, the gap between germline ends came to 12 bases. The CDR3 has 14 residues. CDR3: CASSLHSPAETQYF. The DNA of the CDR3 is TGTGCCAGCAGCTTGCATAGCCCCGCAGAGACCCAGTACTTC.

The chain employs TRBV7-8 and TRBJ2-2, with 12 nucleotides matching TRBD2. The CDR3 extends over 16 amino acids. Germline V gene sequence: CDR1 SGHVS, CDR2 FQNEAQ. J gave up 7 bases and V 5 bases, and 8 bases lay outside the gene matches. The CDR3 protein is CASSGRLAGVLGELFF. CDR3 in DNA: TGTGCCAGCAGCGGACGACTAGCGGGAGTTCTCGGGGAGCTGTTTTTT.

The chain joins TRBV7-2 to TRBJ2-1, with 8 bases lining up with TRBD2. This CDR3 has 14 amino acids. CDR1 and CDR2 from the germline V gene are SGHTA and FQGNSA. With 5 bases clipped from V and 9 bases from J, the junction kept 9 bases outside the gene matches. In DNA form, the CDR3 reads TGTGCCAGCAGCCTAAAGAGGAGCGGGGGTGAGCAGTTCTTC. This codes for CASSLKRSGGEQFF.

In its sample, this clone was seen once. The CDR3 spells CASSREGTEAFF. CDR3 DNA: TGTGCCAGCAGCCGGGAGGGGACTGAAGCTTTCTTT. The chain is built from TRBV7-8 and TRBJ1-1, with D perhaps TRBD1 (5 bases). The CDR3 consists of 12 residues. The V gene lost 5 bases and the J gene lost 5 bases, with 9 bases spanning the gap. CDR1 is SGHVS, CDR2 FQNEAQ, per germline.

This clone has a handful of counts. The V and J genes are TRBV2 and TRBJ2-7; maybe TRBD1 (6 bases). Between the trimmed V and J ends, which lost 7 bases and 1 base, there was a span of 17 bases. The CDR3 contains 15 residues. Germline values: CDR1 SNHLY, CDR2 FYNNEI. The CDR3 region is CASTTGTGWSYEQYF. Here the CDR3 DNA reads TGTGCCAGCACTACAGGTACAGGGTGGTCCTACGAGCAGTACTTC. Looking up the rest from reference TRBV2 and TRBJ2-7 gives the full variable domain: EPEVTQTPSHQVTQMGQEVILRCVPISNHLYFYWYRQILGQKVEFLVSFYNNEISEKSEIFDDQFSVERPDGSNFTLKIRSTKLEDSAMYFCASTTGTGWSYEQYFGPGTRLTVT.

The chain uses TRBV6-5 and TRBJ1-1; D unresolved. With 4 bases removed from V and 10 bases from J, the gap between germline ends came to 13 bases. The CDR3 is made up of 12 amino acids. The germline V gene has CDR1 MNHEY and CDR2 SVGAGI. The CDR3 protein is CASSSRNRGAFF. The DNA of the CDR3 is TGTGCCAGCAGTTCCCGGAACCGGGGAGCTTTCTTT.

This clone has only one observation. The chain uses TRBV6-6 and TRBJ1-1; D is possibly TRBD1 (6 bases). Looked up from germline, CDR1 is MNHNY and CDR2 is SVGAGI (reference sequence). The CDR3 is 14 residues long. V lost 5 bases to trimming and J lost 4 bases, with 14 bases between them. CDR3 amino acids: CASSLNRVATEAFF. As DNA, the CDR3 is TGTGCCAGCAGTCTAAACAGGGTAGCCACTGAAGCTTTCTTT.

The chain couples TRBV16 to TRBJ1-5, with D perhaps matching TRBD1 (5 bases). The CDR3 loop spans 13 amino acids. Trimming stripped 3 bases from V and 6 bases from J, with 9 bases between. Germline values: CDR1 KGHSY, CDR2 FQNENV. CDR3 amino acids: CASSHAGTQPQHF. In DNA, the CDR3 is TGTGCCAGCAGCCACGCAGGGACTCAGCCCCAGCATTTT.

The chain joins TRBV5-1 to TRBJ2-1; no clear D. Germline values: CDR1 SGHRS, CDR2 YFSETQ. With 2 bases removed from V and 0 bases from J, the gap between germline ends came to 9 bases. This CDR3 comprises 15 residues. CDR3 sequence (DNA): TGCGCCAGCAGCTTAGGAATGGGCTCCTACAATGAGCAGTTCTTC. This sequence encodes CASSLGMGSYNEQFF.

V usage is TRBV27 and J usage is TRBJ2-5; D tentatively fits TRBD1 or TRBD2 (5 bases each). Matching the DNA end better, TRBJ2-7 makes the J call doubtful. Germline assignment: CDR1 MNHEY and CDR2 SMNVEV (reference sequence). The length of the CDR3 is 15 residues. CDR3 sequence: CASRIGAGQPYEQYF. CDR3 nucleotide sequence: TGTGCCAGCAGAATAGGGGCGGGCCAGCCCTACGAGCAGTACTTC.

The V and J genes are TRBV6-5 and TRBJ1-5; no clear D. Germline loops: CDR1 MNHEY, CDR2 SVGAGI. With 7 bases removed from V and 0 bases from J, the gap between germline ends came to 13 bases. The length of the CDR3 is 15 residues. CDR3 nucleotide sequence: TGTGCCAGCAAGAAGACGCACGATAGCAATCAGCCCCAGCATTTT. This codes for CASKKTHDSNQPQHF.

This chain links TRBV5-8 with TRBJ2-3; D gene ambiguous. The V gene lost 5 bases and the J gene lost 3 bases, with 16 bases spanning the gap. The CDR3 length is 15 residues. Germline assignment: CDR1 SGHTS and CDR2 YDEGEE. CDR3 DNA: TGTGCCAGCAGTTCAAACCCCACCTGGACAGATACGCAGTATTTT. Translated, it gives CASSSNPTWTDTQYF.

The chain links TRBV28 to TRBJ2-5; 11 bases fit TRBD2. The CDR3 contains 16 residues. Germline loops: CDR1 MDHEN, CDR2 SYDVKM. The ends lost 2 bases at V and 5 bases at J; junction bases unmatched: 7. The CDR3 DNA follows: TGTGCCAGCAGTTTAGATACTAGCGGGAGTATTGAGACCCAGTACTTC. Its translation is CASSLDTSGSIETQYF.

This clone was counted between two and nine times. The gene calls are TRBV5-5 and TRBJ2-1; the match to TRBD1 covers 7 bases. The CDR3 contains 14 residues. Trimming cost V 1 base and J 5 bases; bases outside gene matches: 3. Germline CDR1 SGHKS, CDR2 YYEKEE (reference sequence). CDR3 DNA: TGTGCCAGCAGCTTGTGGGACAGCGACAATGAGCAGTTCTTC. The encoded protein is CASSLWDSDNEQFF.

This chain links TRBV11-2 with TRBJ2-1, with a possible D match to TRBD2 (6 bases). There are 16 residues in the CDR3. Germline loops: CDR1 SGHAT, CDR2 FQNNGV. V was shortened by 4 bases and J by 6 bases, with 19 bases between the two germline ends. CDR3 DNA sequence: TGTGCCAGCAGCTCCCGAGGCAGTAGCGGTCTCAATGAGCAGTTCTTC. It codes for CASSSRGSSGLNEQFF.

The CDR3 loop reads CASTGGGLDTQYF. CDR3 in DNA: TGTGCCAGCACAGGCGGGGGCTTGGATACGCAGTATTTT. The chain joins TRBV7-9 to TRBJ2-3; TRBD2 is a possible D gene (7 bases). V shed 7 bases and J shed 6 bases, with 14 bases lying between them. From germline, CDR1 is SEHNR and CDR2 FQNEAQ (reference sequence). The CDR3 has 13 amino acids.

This chain joins TRBV19 and TRBJ1-3; the match to TRBD1 covers 9 bases. This CDR3 is 17 amino acids long. Germline V CDR1 and CDR2: LNHDA, SQIVND (reference sequence). J lost 1 base, V lost 5 bases, and 9 bases had no gene match. CDR3 amino acids: CASSDVGQGKSGNTIYF. The CDR3 region has the DNA TGTGCCAGTAGTGACGTAGGACAGGGGAAGTCTGGAAACACCATATATTTT.

The chain joins TRBV27 to TRBJ2-1, with 13 bases lining up with TRBD2. After removal of 8 bases from V and 6 bases from J, the junction contained 16 bases not matched to a gene. Germline V gene lookup returns CDR1 MNHEY and CDR2 SMNVEV (reference sequence). CDR3 length: 18 residues. The DNA for the CDR3 is TGTGCCAGCGCGAAGGCGACTAGCGGGAGGCCCGGGGGCAATGAGCAGTTCTTC. Translation: CASAKATSGRPGGNEQFF.